Below are 21 T cell receptor beta chains sequenced from a single sample in a study of shared clonotypes between healthy human individuals. Only in-frame clones appear in the TCRdb table, and some are missing; sequencing was by immunoSEQ multiplex PCR. The sample has about 2.1 million clones, 90% to 95% seen once. CD45RO-negative CD8 cells positively selected for CCR7 made up the naive population, which excluded terminally differentiated effector memory CD45RA+ cells. Material for sequencing was naive CD8+ T cells from PBMCs. The receptors here all came from a man aged 18 to 30 in good health. Some clones in this sample may be carry-over from other donors' samples.

CDR3 DNA: TGTGCCAGCACCCGGACTAGTCTAGGTCCAGATACGCAGTATTTT. This codes for CASTRTSLGPDTQYF. The chain employs TRBV28 and TRBJ2-3; TRBD2 matches 7 bases. V lost 7 bases, J lost 4 bases, and 11 bases stayed unmatched. Germline V CDR1 and CDR2: MDHEN, SYDVKM. This CDR3 has 15 residues.

This chain connects TRBV2 to TRBJ2-7, with TRBD1 as a possible D gene (5 bases). This CDR3 is built from 14 residues. V was clipped by 6 bases and J by 2 bases, with 14 bases between them. Per germline, CDR1 SNHLY and CDR2 FYNNEI. The CDR3 region has the DNA TGTGCCAGCAGCACAGGACCCCTTGCCTACGAGCAGTACTTC. Its protein is CASSTGPLAYEQYF.

This clone was detected once. The chain employs TRBV9 and TRBJ2-5; possibly TRBD1 or TRBD2 for D (6 bases each). V gave up 3 bases and J gave up 0 bases, with 12 bases separating them. The CDR3 consists of 15 residues. Germline V gene data show CDR1 as SGDLS and CDR2 as YYNGEE. In DNA form, the CDR3 reads TGTGCCAGCAGCGGAGGGGGGCACTACCAAGAGACCCAGTACTTC. Its protein is CASSGGGHYQETQYF.

The V call is TRBV9, the J call TRBJ1-4; no clear D. The CDR3 length is 13 residues. Trimming stripped 0 bases from V and 10 bases from J, with 10 bases between. CDR1 and CDR2 (germline): SGDLS, YYNGEE. CDR3 nucleotides: TGTGCCAGCAGCGTAGCGGATGTGGGAAAACTGTTTTTT. Its protein is CASSVADVGKLFF.

The CDR3 loop is CAWNLVRGDEQFF. Here the CDR3 DNA reads TGTGCCTGGAATCTGGTTAGGGGGGATGAGCAGTTCTTC. The V gene is TRBV30, the J gene TRBJ2-1; TRBD1 or TRBD2 may be the D gene (6 bases each). Per germline, CDR1 GTSNPN and CDR2 SVGIG (reference sequence). The CDR3 loop spans 13 amino acids. Between the trimmed V and J ends, which lost 4 bases and 8 bases, there was a span of 15 bases.

This clone was observed a handful of times. Other DNA variants within this sample encode the same CDR3. The chain links TRBV19 to TRBJ1-5; 8 bases align to TRBD1. The V segment lost 5 bases and the J segment 2 bases; nucleotides outside the gene matches: 5. CDR1 LNHDA and CDR2 SQIVND come from the germline V gene (reference sequence). CDR3 size: 15 residues. CDR3 sequence: CASSPDREGNQPQHF. CDR3 nucleotide sequence: TGTGCCAGTAGTCCGGACAGGGAGGGCAATCAGCCCCAGCATTTT. Based on the CDR3 plus reference TRBV19 and TRBJ1-5, the full variable domain is DGGITQSPKYLFRKEGQNVTLSCEQNLNHDAMYWYRQDPGQGLRLIYYSQIVNDFQKGDIAEGYSVSREKKESFPLTVTSAQKNPTAFYLCASSPDREGNQPQHFGDGTRLSIL.

The J gene is TRBJ2-5, the V gene TRBV7-9; D is ambiguous. With 0 bases removed from V and 7 bases from J, the gap between germline ends came to 18 bases. Looked up from germline, CDR1 is SEHNR and CDR2 is FQNEAQ (reference sequence). The CDR3 runs 16 residues. CDR3 sequence reads: CASSLAFGQVRRTQYF. CDR3 DNA sequence: TGTGCCAGCAGCTTAGCTTTCGGGCAGGTCCGTCGGACCCAGTACTTC.

A remark on this clone: The same CDR3 can be traced to other DNA sequences in this sample. This chain links TRBV7-9 with TRBJ2-1, with D uncertain. The CDR3 covers 12 residues. The germline gives CDR1 SEHNR, CDR2 FQNEAQ (reference sequence). Trimming removed 5 bases at V and 5 bases at J, with 7 bases between. The CDR3 DNA sequence: TGTGCCAGCAGCCCAGCCGACAATGAGCAGTTCTTC. It encodes CASSPADNEQFF.

J is TRBJ2-3 and V is TRBV19, with 7 bases fitting TRBD1. From germline, CDR1 is LNHDA and CDR2 SQIVND (reference sequence). The length of the CDR3 is 17 residues. Trimming removed 0 bases from V and 0 bases from J; junction bases left unmatched: 6. The CDR3 sequence: CASSIDIETGSTDTQYF. As DNA, the CDR3 is TGTGCCAGTAGTATAGATATTGAGACAGGGAGCACAGATACGCAGTATTTT.

The CDR3 region has the DNA TGTGCCAGCAGTATGAATAATGAAAAACTGTTTTTT. Protein: CASSMNNEKLFF. The V and J genes are TRBV7-9 and TRBJ1-4; D is unresolved. The CDR3 runs to 12 residues. Trimming took off 6 bases at V and 4 bases at J, with 6 bases between the two ends. Per the germline V gene, CDR1 is SEHNR and CDR2 is FQNEAQ (reference sequence).

The chain carries TRBV4-1 and TRBJ1-1, with D unresolved. CDR3 size: 13 residues. Germline-derived CDR1 and CDR2 are MGHRA and YSYEKL. The V end was cut by 0 bases, the J end by 10 bases, with 12 bases between. The CDR3 sequence: CASSQEWRAGAFF. CDR3 nucleotide sequence: TGCGCCAGCAGCCAAGAATGGAGGGCGGGAGCTTTCTTT.

The rearrangement links TRBV19 to TRBJ2-5, with D possibly matching TRBD2 (6 bases). V was shortened by 3 bases and J by 5 bases, with 13 bases between the two germline ends. Germline CDR1 reads LNHDA; CDR2 reads SQIVND (reference sequence). The length of the CDR3 is 14 residues. CDR3 DNA: TGTGCCAGTAGTATCAGGGACTCCTGGGAGACCCAGTACTTC. The encoded protein is CASSIRDSWETQYF.

The chain uses TRBV28 and TRBJ2-2; D possibly matches TRBD1 or TRBD2 (6 bases each). The CDR3 loop spans 15 amino acids. Trimming removed 7 bases at V and 4 bases at J, with 16 bases between. Germline V gene lookup returns CDR1 MDHEN and CDR2 SYDVKM. CDR3: CASTPGAGFTGELFF. CDR3 in DNA: TGTGCCAGCACTCCGGGGGCGGGGTTCACCGGGGAGCTGTTTTTT.

This CDR3 is CASSVASGQGANYGYTF. The CDR3 DNA reads TGTGCCAGCAGCGTAGCCTCAGGACAGGGTGCAAACTATGGCTACACCTTC. V and J are TRBV9 and TRBJ1-2, with 8 nucleotides matching TRBD1. CDR3 length equals 17 residues. V was pared by 0 bases and J by 2 bases, with 9 bases of the junction left unmatched. In germline, CDR1 is SGDLS, CDR2 YYNGEE.

The chain joins TRBV18 to TRBJ2-7; unclear D gene. This CDR3 has 13 amino acids. Trimming removed 5 bases from V and 3 bases from J, with 11 bases in between. Germline lookup yields CDR1 KGHSH and CDR2 LQKENI. Here the CDR3 DNA reads TGTGCCAGCTCAGGGTGGGTAGACTACGAGCAGTACTTC. Translation gives CASSGWVDYEQYF.

This sequence joins TRBV7-9 and TRBJ2-3; 10 nucleotides agree with TRBD2. V shed 5 bases, J shed 4 bases, and the junction held 15 bases outside the gene matches. This CDR3 has 18 amino acids. Per the germline V gene, CDR1 is SEHNR and CDR2 is FQNEAQ (reference sequence). The CDR3 nucleotides read TGTGCCAGCAGCCCGATCGTAGCGGGAGGTTTGTTCTCAGATACGCAGTATTTT. The encoded protein is CASSPIVAGGLFSDTQYF.

The chain links TRBV27 to TRBJ2-7, with 9 bases aligning to TRBD2. The junction had 13 bases not matched to a gene; V was cut back by 5 bases and J by 2 bases. Germline-derived CDR1 and CDR2 are MNHEY and SMNVEV (reference sequence). This CDR3 is 17 amino acids long. In DNA form, the CDR3 reads TGTGCCAGCAGTCCGATCGAGACTAGCGGAGCCCCCTACGAGCAGTACTTC. Its translation: CASSPIETSGAPYEQYF.

This clone was seen only once. V usage is TRBV5-6 and J usage is TRBJ1-1; D might be TRBD1 (6 bases). CDR1 and CDR2 (germline): SGHDT, YYEEEE. Trimming took off 3 bases at V and 7 bases at J, with 13 bases between the two ends. The CDR3 length is 13 residues. The CDR3 is CASSYRTAVEAFF. CDR3 in DNA: TGTGCCAGCAGCTACCGGACAGCCGTTGAAGCTTTCTTT.

For this clone: At the DNA level, this CDR3 is encoded by other sequences in the same sample as well. The chain recombines TRBV19 with TRBJ2-1; 9 nucleotides match TRBD2. The CDR3 spans 14 residues. The V gene's germline CDR1 is LNHDA and CDR2 SQIVND (reference sequence). The trim removed 1 base at V and 7 bases at J, leaving 2 bases unmatched. As DNA, the CDR3 is TGTGCCAGTAGTATAGGACTAGCGGTGAATGAGCAGTTCTTC. Its translation: CASSIGLAVNEQFF. The full variable domain, in which reference TRBV19 and TRBJ2-1 provide the parts outside the CDR3, is DGGITQSPKYLFRKEGQNVTLSCEQNLNHDAMYWYRQDPGQGLRLIYYSQIVNDFQKGDIAEGYSVSREKKESFPLTVTSAQKNPTAFYLCASSIGLAVNEQFFGPGTRLTVL.

The genes are TRBV28 and TRBJ2-1; no clear D. The germline CDR1 and CDR2 sequences are MDHEN and SYDVKM. Deletions cut 8 bases from V and 8 bases from J, with 19 bases between. The CDR3 has 14 amino acids. The CDR3 bases are TGTGCCAGCGTACTGGACGGAACGGGCGATGAGCAGTTCTTC. This sequence encodes CASVLDGTGDEQFF.

V gene TRBV7-6 combines with J gene TRBJ2-1; 11 bases align to TRBD2. The CDR3 is made up of 17 amino acids. The V and J ends lost 4 bases and 2 bases, in that order; junction bases with no gene match: 7. Germline V CDR1 and CDR2: SGHVS, FNYEAQ. CDR3 loop: CASSSRTSGPTYNEQFF. The CDR3 nucleotides read TGTGCCAGCAGCTCCAGGACTAGCGGGCCTACCTACAATGAGCAGTTCTTC.